Presented here are 31 T cell receptor beta chains from one specimen sequenced in a study of OX40 agonist ivuxolimab in advanced cancers. Assay: immunoSEQ multiplex PCR; the TCRdb copy retains only in-frame clones and omits some. The sample holds 45,000 to 50,000 clones, about 89% seen once. This material consisted of CD4+ or CD8+ T cells sorted from blood, taken in a trial of the OX40 agonist ivuxolimab. Source of these receptors: an adult with an advanced solid tumor such as melanoma, head and neck, liver or kidney cancer.

The chain uses TRBV27 and TRBJ2-3; 7 nucleotides line up with TRBD1. V was clipped by 5 bases and J by 1 base; unmatched bases: 6. There are 15 residues in the CDR3. The germline V gene has CDR1 MNHEY and CDR2 SMNVEV (reference sequence). The chain's CDR3 is CASSPHRGGTDTQYF. CDR3 coding DNA: TGTGCCAGCAGTCCACACAGGGGAGGCACAGATACGCAGTATTTT.

This clone was detected once. V usage is TRBV5-1 and J usage is TRBJ2-5, with a weak D call TRBD1 (6 bases). The J call may be faulty, since TRBJ2-7 better matches the DNA end. Germline CDR1 is SGHRS and CDR2 is YFSETQ. This CDR3 contains 20 residues. The DNA for the CDR3 is TGCGCCAGCAGCCTGACCTCAACAGGGATTAACATCCGTTTTGCCTACGAGCAGTACTTC. This codes for CASSLTSTGINIRFAYEQYF.

This chain connects TRBV15 to TRBJ1-1; D gene unclear. This CDR3 has 15 amino acids. Germline V lookup: CDR1 LNHNV, CDR2 YYDKDF (reference sequence). V lost 4 bases, J lost 2 bases, and 14 bases lay in between. The CDR3 protein is CATSIGSWGNTEAFF. CDR3 sequence (DNA): TGTGCCACCAGCATCGGGAGCTGGGGAAACACTGAAGCTTTCTTT. The entire variable domain, with the rest obtained from reference TRBV15 and TRBJ1-1, is as follows: DAMVIQNPRYQVTQFGKPVTLSCSQTLNHNVMYWYQQKSSQAPKLLFHYYDKDFNNEADTPDNFQSRRPNTSFCFLDIRSPGLGDTAMYLCATSIGSWGNTEAFFGQGTRLTVV.

The gene calls are TRBV14 and TRBJ2-1; D call uncertain. Germline loops: CDR1 SGHDN, CDR2 FVKESK. This CDR3 region has 15 residues. The germline V and J ends were trimmed by 0 bases and 0 bases, with 6 bases remaining between them. CDR3 in DNA: TGTGCCAGCAGCCAAGACGTGAGCTCCTACAATGAGCAGTTCTTC. It encodes CASSQDVSSYNEQFF.

The chain has TRBV7-9 and TRBJ2-1, with 11 positions matching TRBD1. Per the germline V gene, CDR1 is SEHNR and CDR2 is FQNEAQ (reference sequence). The trim removed 5 bases at V and 5 bases at J, leaving 5 bases unmatched. This CDR3 is built from 15 residues. CDR3 sequence (DNA): TGTGCCAGCAGCGACGGACAGGGGGCAAACAATGAGCAGTTCTTC. It yields the protein CASSDGQGANNEQFF.

As for this clone: This same CDR3 is encoded by further DNA sequences in the sample. The chain uses TRBV27 and TRBJ2-1, with D unresolved. The CDR3 totals 11 residues. The V gene's germline CDR1 is MNHEY and CDR2 SMNVEV (reference sequence). V lost 2 bases and J 6 bases, leaving 2 bases between the germline ends. In DNA, the CDR3 is TGTGCCAGCAGTTTAGGCAATGAGCAGTTCTTC. Translation gives CASSLGNEQFF.

The chain joins TRBV7-7 to TRBJ2-7; TRBD1 might be the D (5 bases). V was shortened by 0 bases and J by 2 bases, with 5 bases between the two germline ends. The CDR3 length is 13 residues. Looked up from germline, CDR1 is SSHAT and CDR2 is FNYEAQ (reference sequence). CDR3 sequence (DNA): TGTGCCAGCAGCTTAGCGACAGCCTACGAGCAGTACTTC. Residues: CASSLATAYEQYF.

The J gene is TRBJ2-7, the V gene TRBV27, with D perhaps matching TRBD1 (5 bases). Per germline, CDR1 MNHEY and CDR2 SMNVEV (reference sequence). CDR3 size: 14 residues. Trimming took off 3 bases at V and 2 bases at J, with 11 bases between the two ends. Here the CDR3 reads CASSFGAKPYEQYF. CDR3 in DNA: TGTGCCAGCAGTTTTGGGGCTAAACCCTACGAGCAGTACTTC.

The genes are TRBV27 and TRBJ1-5; D is ambiguous. CDR1 is MNHEY, CDR2 SMNVEV, per germline (reference sequence). This CDR3 spans 14 amino acids. V lost 6 bases to trimming and J lost 3 bases, with 12 bases between them. The CDR3 sequence: CASSPRPTNQPQHF. The CDR3 DNA reads TGTGCCAGCAGCCCCCGACCCACCAATCAGCCCCAGCATTTT.

This clone showed up just once. The rearrangement joins TRBV7-9 to TRBJ2-1, with a possible D match to TRBD1 (6 bases). Germline-derived CDR1 and CDR2 are SEHNR and FQNEAQ (reference sequence). The V end lost 4 bases, the J end lost 3 bases, and 10 bases lay between the germline ends. CDR3 length: 14 residues. DNA for the CDR3: TGTGCCAGCAGCTCCCGGACAGTCTACAATGAGCAGTTCTTC. Its translation is CASSSRTVYNEQFF.

A single count supports this clone. V gene TRBV4-1 combines with J gene TRBJ1-6; possible D gene TRBD1, 6 bases. Trimming removed 0 bases at V and 2 bases at J, with 14 bases between. This CDR3 region has 18 residues. The V gene's germline CDR1 is MGHRA and CDR2 YSYEKL. The CDR3 protein is CASSQESLAGAYNSPLHF. The DNA for the CDR3 is TGCGCCAGCAGCCAAGAGTCTCTAGCAGGGGCCTATAATTCACCCCTCCACTTT.

The chain is built from TRBV5-5 and TRBJ2-7; 11 bases match TRBD2. J was trimmed by 4 bases and V by 3 bases; bases with no gene match: 6. The CDR3 totals 15 residues. Germline loops: CDR1 SGHKS, CDR2 YYEKEE (reference sequence). The CDR3: CASSSPGLAAYEQYF. CDR3 DNA sequence: TGTGCCAGCAGCTCGCCGGGACTAGCGGCTTACGAGCAGTACTTC.

The chain is built from TRBV4-3 and TRBJ2-7, with D unclear. Trimming stripped 0 bases from V and 12 bases from J, with 9 bases between. This CDR3 is built from 11 residues. Germline loops: CDR1 LGHNA, CDR2 YSLEER. The CDR3 loop is CASSQERSLYF. The CDR3 coding sequence is TGCGCCAGCAGCCAAGAGAGGAGTCTGTACTTC.

The chain links TRBV27 to TRBJ2-2; D unresolved. The ends were cut back, 3 bases at V and 4 bases at J, with 9 bases in the middle. The germline gives CDR1 MNHEY, CDR2 SMNVEV (reference sequence). CDR3 length: 14 residues. The CDR3 spells CASSFGTVTGELFF. The CDR3 DNA reads TGTGCCAGCAGTTTTGGTACGGTCACCGGGGAGCTGTTTTTT.

The rearrangement joins TRBV7-8 to TRBJ1-2; 8 bases fit TRBD1. Germline trimming cut 5 bases from V and 5 bases from J; bases unmatched to any gene: 4. Germline V gene sequence: CDR1 SGHVS, CDR2 FQNEAQ. This CDR3 spans 13 amino acids. CDR3 nucleotides: TGTGCCAGCAGCACCGGGACAGGATATGGCTACACCTTC. Its protein product is CASSTGTGYGYTF.

The rearrangement joins TRBV7-7 to TRBJ2-5, with D perhaps matching TRBD1 or TRBD2 (5 bases each). V was cut by 3 bases and J by 5 bases, with 10 bases left in between. The CDR3 has 13 residues. In germline, CDR1 is SSHAT, CDR2 FNYEAQ (reference sequence). CDR3 in DNA: TGTGCCAGCAGCTTGGGACCCGGGGAGACCCAGTACTTC. It encodes CASSLGPGETQYF.

The chain is built from TRBV16 and TRBJ2-3, with 7 bases identical to TRBD2. V shed 2 bases and J 3 bases; nucleotides not matched to a gene: 5. The CDR3 is 15 residues long. Germline CDR1 is KGHSY and CDR2 is FQNENV. CDR3 DNA: TGTGCCAGCAGCCAAGCGGGAGTCGGTACAGATACGCAGTATTTT. Protein product: CASSQAGVGTDTQYF.

The V and J genes are TRBV29-1 and TRBJ2-7, with D perhaps assigned TRBD1 or TRBD2 (5 bases each). Germline V gene data show CDR1 as SQVTM and CDR2 as ANQGSEA. The CDR3 is 13 residues long. Trimming pared 4 bases from V and 5 bases from J, leaving 15 bases between. The chain's CDR3 is CSVGGETAHEQYF. Here the CDR3 DNA reads TGCAGCGTTGGAGGGGAGACCGCCCACGAGCAGTACTTC.

V gene TRBV5-5 combines with J gene TRBJ2-1; no clear D. V was clipped by 0 bases and J by 7 bases, with 5 bases between them. The CDR3 totals 12 residues. The germline V gene encodes CDR1 SGHKS and CDR2 YYEKEE (reference sequence). In nucleotides, the CDR3 is TGTGCCAGCAGCTTGGTGGAGAATGAGCAGTTCTTC. Translating gives CASSLVENEQFF.

This clone was recorded a few times. The chain has TRBV7-2 and TRBJ2-7; tentatively, D is TRBD1 (5 bases). Trimming removed 0 bases from V and 7 bases from J, with 10 bases in between. CDR1 and CDR2 from the germline V gene are SGHTA and FQGNSA. This CDR3 contains 13 residues. The CDR3 nucleotides are TGTGCCAGCAGCTTAGCACCAGGGTCAGAGCAGTACTTC. Translation gives CASSLAPGSEQYF.

As for this clone: Other DNA sequences in this sample translate to the same CDR3. The rearrangement links TRBV5-6 to TRBJ2-7; D gene uncertain. V was pared by 0 bases and J by 0 bases, with 7 bases between. This CDR3 is built from 14 residues. CDR1 and CDR2 (germline): SGHDT, YYEEEE. CDR3 protein: CASSLGGSSYEQYF. The CDR3 nucleotides are TGTGCCAGCAGCTTGGGTGGTAGCTCCTACGAGCAGTACTTC.

V usage is TRBV2 and J usage is TRBJ2-3, with 7 nucleotides matching TRBD1. V lost 8 bases and J lost 15; bases outside the gene matches: 26. The CDR3 length is 16 residues. Germline V CDR1 and CDR2: SNHLY, FYNNEI. The CDR3 region has the DNA TGTGCCAGCCGTTTGGTGGCGAATTCTAACCCGGGACAGCATTATTTT. This translates into CASRLVANSNPGQHYF.

This chain joins TRBV6-5 and TRBJ2-7; 8 bases are shared with TRBD1. V shed 3 bases, J shed 3 bases, and the junction held 1 base outside the gene matches. The germline V gene has CDR1 MNHEY and CDR2 SVGAGI. The CDR3 is 13 amino acids. The CDR3 DNA reads as TGTGCCAGCAGTTATACAGGGGGCTACGAGCAGTACTTC. This translates into CASSYTGGYEQYF.

The chain joins TRBV29-1 to TRBJ1-1; D ambiguous. The germline V gene has CDR1 SQVTM and CDR2 ANQGSEA. The V end was cut by 5 bases, the J end by 6 bases, with 4 bases between. CDR3 length equals 9 residues. The CDR3 DNA is TGCAGCGTTCAACCTGAAGCTTTCTTT. It is translated as CSVQPEAFF.

This clone was found once. The V call is TRBV5-5, the J call TRBJ2-3, with a possible D match to TRBD1 (5 bases). The CDR3 sequence is 14 residues long. Deletions cut 7 bases from V and 0 bases from J, with 12 bases between. The germline V gene has CDR1 SGHKS and CDR2 YYEKEE (reference sequence). As DNA, the CDR3 is TGTGCCAGCTCCCCGGACACGAGCACAGATACGCAGTATTTT. As protein: CASSPDTSTDTQYF.

This clone was seen only a few times. The V call is TRBV6-5, the J call TRBJ1-3, with D uncertain. Per the germline V gene, CDR1 is MNHEY and CDR2 is SVGAGI. V was trimmed by 10 bases and J by 2 bases, leaving 9 bases between them. This CDR3 is built from 12 residues. CDR3 DNA: TGTGCCACCCGGGGAACTGGAAACACCATATATTTT. It encodes CATRGTGNTIYF.

With regard to this clone: The junction does not match germline at one end; this may be a read error. The V gene is TRBV27, the J gene TRBJ2-2; weak D call: TRBD1 (6 bases). The V gene's germline CDR1 is MNHEY and CDR2 SMNVEV (reference sequence). This CDR3 has 12 amino acids. In DNA, the CDR3 is TGTGCCGGCAGTTCAGGGGTAGGGGAGCTGTTTTTT. This codes for CAGSSGVGELFF.

The genes are TRBV27 and TRBJ2-1; D is possibly TRBD2 (6 bases). The ends were cut back, 2 bases at V and 7 bases at J, with 6 bases in the middle. This CDR3 is 12 amino acids long. Germline CDR1 and CDR2: MNHEY and SMNVEV (reference sequence). The DNA of the CDR3 is TGTGCCAGCAGTTTAGGGGGGAATGAGCAGTTCTTC. Protein: CASSLGGNEQFF.

There are a few counts of this clone. The chain uses TRBV5-1 and TRBJ2-3, with unresolved D. The CDR3 contains 12 residues. The V and J ends lost 4 bases and 2 bases respectively, with 5 bases between them. The germline CDR1 and CDR2 sequences are SGHRS and YFSETQ. DNA of the CDR3: TGCGCCAGCAGCCCGCCCACAGATACGCAGTATTTT. As protein: CASSPPTDTQYF.

The chain recombines TRBV7-3 with TRBJ2-3; 13 nucleotides align to TRBD2. The V segment lost 1 base and the J segment 0 bases; nucleotides outside the gene matches: 10. Germline CDR1 is SGHTA and CDR2 is FQGTGA. The CDR3 is 20 amino acids. The CDR3 protein is CASSLNPGLAGTSSTDTQYF. DNA of the CDR3: TGTGCCAGCAGCTTAAATCCGGGACTAGCGGGAACTTCTAGCACAGATACGCAGTATTTT.

The CDR3 sequence is CASSPVGGNTEAFF. CDR3 nucleotides: TGTGCCAGCAGCCCTGTAGGGGGTAATACTGAAGCTTTCTTT. V usage is TRBV9 and J usage is TRBJ1-1; a weak D match, TRBD1 (6 bases). Germline CDR1 reads SGDLS; CDR2 reads YYNGEE. The CDR3 consists of 14 residues. Trimming shortened V by 4 bases and J by 5 bases, and 15 bases separated the two germline ends.